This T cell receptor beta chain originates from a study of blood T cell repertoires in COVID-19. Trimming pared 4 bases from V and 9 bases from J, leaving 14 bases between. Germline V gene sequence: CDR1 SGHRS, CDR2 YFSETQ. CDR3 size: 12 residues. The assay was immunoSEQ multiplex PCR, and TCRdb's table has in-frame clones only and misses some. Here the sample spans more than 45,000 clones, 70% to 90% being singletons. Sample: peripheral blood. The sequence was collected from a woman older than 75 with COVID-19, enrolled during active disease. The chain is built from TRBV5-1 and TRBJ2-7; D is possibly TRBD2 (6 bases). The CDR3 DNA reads TGCGCCAGCAGCCCTGCGGGGTTTGGGCAGTACTTC. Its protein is CASSPAGFGQYF.